A single sample is the source of the 17 T cell receptor beta chains below, sequenced in a study of cytomegalovirus exposure and HLA in healthy donors. 60 Vbeta and 13 Jbeta primers were used in PCR. Assay: immunoSEQ multiplex PCR; the TCRdb copy retains only in-frame clones and omits some. The repertoire holds some 190,000 clones, with about 79% as singletons. The sample was PBMCs. The receptors derive from a man aged 18 to 30 in good health and CMV-seronegative.

This clone has more than one count but fewer than ten. The chain carries TRBV29-1 and TRBJ2-6, with D perhaps matching TRBD2 (6 bases). With 0 bases removed from V and 4 bases from J, the gap between germline ends came to 10 bases. CDR1 and CDR2 (germline): SQVTM, ANQGSEA. This CDR3 has 15 residues. As DNA, the CDR3 is TGCAGCGTTGAAGAAGGAGGGTACGGGGCCAACGTCCTGACTTTC. It specifies CSVEEGGYGANVLTF. Filled out from reference TRBV29-1 and TRBJ2-6, the complete variable domain reads SAVISQKPSRDICQRGTSLTIQCQVDSQVTMMFWYRQQPGQSLTLIATANQGSEATYESGFVIDKFPISRPNLTFSTLTVSNMSPEDSSIYLCSVEEGGYGANVLTFGAGSRLTVL.

This clone was seen more than once but under ten times. The chain combines TRBV4-1 with TRBJ2-2, with 7 nucleotides matching TRBD1. Per the germline V gene, CDR1 is MGHRA and CDR2 is YSYEKL. V was clipped by 11 bases and J by 5 bases; unmatched bases: 14. This CDR3 is 15 amino acids long. The CDR3 sequence is CALHLTGRGTGELFF. For the CDR3, the DNA is TGCGCCCTACACCTGACAGGGAGAGGGACCGGGGAGCTGTTTTTT.

V and J are TRBV6-1 and TRBJ1-4; TRBD1 might be the D (5 bases). Germline loops: CDR1 MNHNS, CDR2 SASEGT. The length of the CDR3 is 17 residues. Deletions cut 4 bases from V and 0 bases from J, with 15 bases between. The DNA for the CDR3 is TGTGCCAGCAGTGGGGGCCCCGCGGTTGCAACTAATGAAAAACTGTTTTTT. Translated, it gives CASSGGPAVATNEKLFF.

The V gene is TRBV6-5, the J gene TRBJ2-3, with TRBD2 as a possible D gene (5 bases). The CDR3 covers 14 residues. Trimming cost V 6 bases and J 6 bases, with 16 bases left between them. Germline assignment: CDR1 MNHEY and CDR2 SVGAGI. The DNA for the CDR3 is TGTGCCAGCAGCTTCTATGGGGAGCGGGATACGCAGTATTTT. Its protein is CASSFYGERDTQYF.

The V call is TRBV27, the J call TRBJ1-3; maybe TRBD1 (6 bases). Germline V CDR1 and CDR2: MNHEY, SMNVEV (reference sequence). Trimming shortened V by 4 bases and J by 2 bases, and 12 bases separated the two germline ends. CDR3 size: 15 residues. CDR3 in DNA: TGTGCCAGCAGTTCGAAGACAGGCCCTGGAAACACCATATATTTT. The encoded protein is CASSSKTGPGNTIYF.

The chain combines TRBV6-5 with TRBJ2-1, with TRBD2 identical over 9 bases. Germline CDR1 and CDR2: MNHEY and SVGAGI. The CDR3 totals 14 residues. The trim removed 5 bases at V and 9 bases at J, leaving 8 bases unmatched. CDR3 in amino acids: CASSAGLASVEQFF. The CDR3 DNA sequence: TGTGCCAGCAGTGCCGGACTAGCGAGCGTTGAGCAGTTCTTC.

This clone was seen a single time. The CDR3 DNA reads TGTGCCAGCAGTTACCCGGCGGGAGGTGAAACCGGGGAGCTGTTTTTT. It yields the protein CASSYPAGGETGELFF. The rearrangement joins TRBV6-6 to TRBJ2-2; the match to TRBD2 covers 8 bases. CDR3 size: 16 residues. J lost 5 bases, V lost 2 bases, and 7 bases had no gene match. Germline lookup yields CDR1 MNHNY and CDR2 SVGAGI (reference sequence).

V and J are TRBV28 and TRBJ2-3; 8 bases align to TRBD2. The germline V gene has CDR1 MDHEN and CDR2 SYDVKM. There are 16 residues in the CDR3. After removal of 6 bases from V and 6 bases from J, the junction contained 14 bases not matched to a gene. CDR3 sequence reads: CASSRGGGPASDTQYF. The CDR3, as DNA: TGTGCCAGCAGCCGGGGCGGGGGGCCGGCGTCTGATACGCAGTATTTT. Filled out from reference TRBV28 and TRBJ2-3, the complete variable domain reads DVKVTQSSRYLVKRTGEKVFLECVQDMDHENMFWYRQDPGLGLRLIYFSYDVKMKEKGDIPEGYSVSREKKERFSLILESASTNQTSMYLCASSRGGGPASDTQYFGPGTRLTVL.

A few counts support this clone. The gene calls are TRBV30 and TRBJ1-1; D is ambiguous. Germline V lookup: CDR1 GTSNPN, CDR2 SVGIG (reference sequence). The CDR3 length is 11 residues. V gave up 5 bases and J gave up 6 bases, with 10 bases separating them. The CDR3 protein is CAWVPRAEAFF. As DNA, the CDR3 is TGTGCCTGGGTTCCCCGAGCTGAAGCTTTCTTT. Full variable domain (rest looked up from reference TRBV30 and TRBJ1-1): SQTIHQWPATLVQPVGSPLSLECTVEGTSNPNLYWYRQAAGRGLQLLFYSVGIGQISSEVPQNLSASRPQDRQFILSSKKLLLSDSGFYLCAWVPRAEAFFGQGTRLTVV.

This chain joins TRBV5-5 and TRBJ2-7; a possible D gene is TRBD1 (6 bases). V was pared by 4 bases and J by 2 bases, with 16 bases between. Germline V lookup: CDR1 SGHKS, CDR2 YYEKEE (reference sequence). The CDR3 sequence is 15 residues long. The CDR3 protein is CASSNTLTGPYEQYF. The CDR3 bases are TGTGCCAGCAGCAATACTTTGACAGGCCCCTACGAGCAGTACTTC.

V is TRBV7-8 and J is TRBJ2-1, with a weak D call TRBD2 (6 bases). Per the germline V gene, CDR1 is SGHVS and CDR2 is FQNEAQ. Trimming cost V 3 bases and J 7 bases, with 13 bases left between them. The CDR3 is 14 amino acids. CDR3 sequence: CASSLWLANNEQFF. DNA for the CDR3: TGTGCCAGCAGCTTGTGGCTAGCGAATAATGAGCAGTTCTTC.

The V gene is TRBV5-4, the J gene TRBJ1-2, with unresolved D. From germline, CDR1 is SGHNT and CDR2 YYREEE (reference sequence). CDR3 size: 13 residues. V dropped 2 bases and J dropped 2 bases, with 7 bases sitting between them. The CDR3 nucleotides read TGTGCCAGCAGCTTTCGGGAGAACTATGGCTACACCTTC. Its translation: CASSFRENYGYTF.

V and J are TRBV9 and TRBJ2-5; possible D gene TRBD2, 6 bases. The CDR3 sequence is 16 residues long. Germline CDR1 SGDLS, CDR2 YYNGEE. Trimming removed 3 bases at V and 4 bases at J, with 19 bases between. The CDR3 DNA reads TGTGCCAGCAGCGCTGGAGCAAGGGACTTCCTAGAGACCCAGTACTTC. Its translation: CASSAGARDFLETQYF.

This clone was recorded a few times. This chain joins TRBV7-9 and TRBJ2-2; TRBD2 agrees at 7 bases. The CDR3 loop spans 15 amino acids. Germline V gene data show CDR1 as SEHNR and CDR2 as FQNEAQ (reference sequence). J gave up 3 bases and V 2 bases, and 3 bases lay outside the gene matches. DNA of the CDR3: TGTGCCAGCAGCTTAAAGCGGGACCACACCGGGGAGCTGTTTTTT. Amino acid sequence: CASSLKRDHTGELFF.

The chain has TRBV6-1 and TRBJ2-5, with a tentative D call TRBD1 (6 bases). The ends were cut back, 0 bases at V and 5 bases at J, with 10 bases in the middle. Per germline, CDR1 MNHNS and CDR2 SASEGT. The CDR3 contains 14 residues. The CDR3 region is CASSEAWTVETQYF. DNA of the CDR3: TGTGCCAGCAGTGAAGCGTGGACAGTGGAGACCCAGTACTTC.

As concerns this clone: The sample contains more than one DNA sequence encoding this CDR3. The V gene is TRBV5-1, the J gene TRBJ2-3, with 8 positions matching TRBD2. J gave up 2 bases and V 0 bases, and 5 bases lay outside the gene matches. Germline V gene data show CDR1 as SGHRS and CDR2 as YFSETQ. CDR3 size: 16 residues. In DNA, the CDR3 is TGCGCCAGCAGCTTGGGGCCTAGCGGGTCCACAGATACGCAGTATTTT. This sequence encodes CASSLGPSGSTDTQYF.

The V gene is TRBV5-1, the J gene TRBJ2-7; 8 bases fit TRBD2. Trimming at V came to 2 bases and at J to 3 bases, leaving 13 bases not matched to a gene. The germline CDR1 and CDR2 sequences are SGHRS and YFSETQ. CDR3 length: 17 residues. The CDR3 sequence is CASSFSSGRLVYYEQYF. The DNA for the CDR3 is TGCGCCAGCAGCTTTTCCAGCGGGAGATTGGTTTACTACGAGCAGTACTTC.